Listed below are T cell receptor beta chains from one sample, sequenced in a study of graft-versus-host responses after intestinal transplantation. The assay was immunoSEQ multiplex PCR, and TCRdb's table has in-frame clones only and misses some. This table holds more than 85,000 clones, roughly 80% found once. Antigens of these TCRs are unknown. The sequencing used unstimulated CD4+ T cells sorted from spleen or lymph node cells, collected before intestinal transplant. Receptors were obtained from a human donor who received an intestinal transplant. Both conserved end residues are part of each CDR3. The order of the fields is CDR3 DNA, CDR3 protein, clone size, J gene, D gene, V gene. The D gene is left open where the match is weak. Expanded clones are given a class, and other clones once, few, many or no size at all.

cdr3_nt: TGTGCCAGCTCACCAATGACAGGCCCTGAAGCTTTCTTT
cdr3_aa: CASSPMTGPEAFF
clone_size: -
j_call: TRBJ1-1
d_call: -
v_call: TRBV18

cdr3_nt: TGTGCCAGCAGCCTAAACTTCGACAGCTCCGAGCAGTACTTC
cdr3_aa: CASSLNFDSSEQYF
clone_size: -
j_call: TRBJ2-7
d_call: -
v_call: TRBV27

cdr3_nt: TGTGCCAGCTCACCACTAGCGGGAGGGCCGGGAGATACGCAGTATTTT
cdr3_aa: CASSPLAGGPGDTQYF
clone_size: -
j_call: TRBJ2-3
d_call: TRBD2
v_call: TRBV18

cdr3_nt: TGTGCCAGCAGTTGGACCCCGGGGGATGAGCAGTTCTTC
cdr3_aa: CASSWTPGDEQFF
clone_size: once
j_call: TRBJ2-1
d_call: -
v_call: TRBV28

cdr3_nt: TGCGCCAGCAGGGGGCTTTGGGACACTGAAGCTTTCTTT
cdr3_aa: CASRGLWDTEAFF
clone_size: -
j_call: TRBJ1-1
d_call: -
v_call: TRBV5-1

cdr3_nt: TGCGCCAGCAGCCAAGCCTCAGGGACAGATACGCAGTATTTT
cdr3_aa: CASSQASGTDTQYF
clone_size: -
j_call: TRBJ2-3
d_call: -
v_call: TRBV4-1

cdr3_nt: TGTGCCAGTCATTATCTCTCCCTCTACGACACTGAAGCTTTCTTT
cdr3_aa: CASHYLSLYDTEAFF
clone_size: -
j_call: TRBJ1-1
d_call: -
v_call: TRBV6-1

cdr3_nt: TGTGCCAGCAGTTACTCCTCGCAGTGGCCCCAGCATTTT
cdr3_aa: CASSYSSQWPQHF
clone_size: few
j_call: TRBJ1-5
d_call: -
v_call: TRBV6-6

cdr3_nt: TGTGCCAGCAGTGGGACTTCTTCCACCGGGGAGCTGTTTTTT
cdr3_aa: CASSGTSSTGELFF
clone_size: -
j_call: TRBJ2-2
d_call: -
v_call: TRBV6-1

cdr3_nt: TGTGCCAGTAGACCAGGGGAAGGTGACAATCAGCCCCAGCATTTT
cdr3_aa: CASRPGEGDNQPQHF
clone_size: -
j_call: TRBJ1-5
d_call: -
v_call: TRBV19

cdr3_nt: TGCGCCAGCAGCTGGGACAACTCCTACGAGCAGTACTTC
cdr3_aa: CASSWDNSYEQYF
clone_size: -
j_call: TRBJ2-7
d_call: -
v_call: TRBV5-1

cdr3_nt: TGTGCCAGCAGTGAAGCGGGCATCCTCACAGATACGCAGTATTTT
cdr3_aa: CASSEAGILTDTQYF
clone_size: -
j_call: TRBJ2-3
d_call: -
v_call: TRBV6-1

cdr3_nt: TGTGCCAGCAGTGAAATGCTAGCGGGAGAGACCCAGTACTTC
cdr3_aa: CASSEMLAGETQYF
clone_size: -
j_call: TRBJ2-5
d_call: TRBD2
v_call: TRBV2

cdr3_nt: TGTGCCAGCACCGGGAGGGGCGCGGGTGATATGGAGACCCAGTACTTC
cdr3_aa: CASTGRGAGDMETQYF
clone_size: once
j_call: TRBJ2-5
d_call: TRBD2
v_call: TRBV28

cdr3_nt: TGTGCCAGTAGTCCGTACACAGGGTCCGGGGCCAACGTCCTGACTTTC
cdr3_aa: CASSPYTGSGANVLTF
clone_size: -
j_call: TRBJ2-6
d_call: -
v_call: TRBV19

cdr3_nt: TGTGCCAGCAGCGTAGGACCTGGGGGCAGGGCCGGGGAGCTGTTTTTT
cdr3_aa: CASSVGPGGRAGELFF
clone_size: -
j_call: TRBJ2-2
d_call: -
v_call: TRBV9

cdr3_nt: TGTGCCAGCAGCTCGGACAGGGACTATGGCTACACCTTC
cdr3_aa: CASSSDRDYGYTF
clone_size: -
j_call: TRBJ1-2
d_call: TRBD1
v_call: TRBV7-6

cdr3_nt: TGTGCCAGCAAACAGAGCGGTGCTGAAGCTTTCTTT
cdr3_aa: CASKQSGAEAFF
clone_size: -
j_call: TRBJ1-1
d_call: -
v_call: TRBV28

cdr3_nt: TGTGCCAGCAGTTACTCGAACCAACAGGGGGGACCCGAGCAGTACTTC
cdr3_aa: CASSYSNQQGGPEQYF
clone_size: -
j_call: TRBJ2-7
d_call: TRBD1
v_call: TRBV6-6

cdr3_nt: TGTGCCAGCAGCTTAATGGGACTAGCGGGCTACAATGAGCAGTTCTTC
cdr3_aa: CASSLMGLAGYNEQFF
clone_size: -
j_call: TRBJ2-1
d_call: TRBD2
v_call: TRBV7-9

cdr3_nt: TGTGCCAGTAGTACGACTCTTTGGGGCTACACCTTC
cdr3_aa: CASSTTLWGYTF
clone_size: -
j_call: TRBJ1-2
d_call: -
v_call: TRBV19

cdr3_nt: TGTGCCAGCAGTGAGACTAGCGGGAGCTCCTACAATGAGCAGTTCTTC
cdr3_aa: CASSETSGSSYNEQFF
clone_size: -
j_call: TRBJ2-1
d_call: TRBD2
v_call: TRBV28

cdr3_nt: TGCGCCAGCAGCCAAATTATGAGGAACACCATATATTTT
cdr3_aa: CASSQIMRNTIYF
clone_size: once
j_call: TRBJ1-3
d_call: -
v_call: TRBV4-1

cdr3_nt: TGCAGCGTCAAACCGACAGGGTATGGGCTGTTTTTT
cdr3_aa: CSVKPTGYGLFF
clone_size: -
j_call: TRBJ2-2
d_call: TRBD1
v_call: TRBV29-1

cdr3_nt: TGTGCCAGCAGAACCCGGGACTATTTTTACAATGAGCAGTTCTTC
cdr3_aa: CASRTRDYFYNEQFF
clone_size: -
j_call: TRBJ2-1
d_call: TRBD2
v_call: TRBV28

cdr3_nt: TGTGCCAGCAGCTTTAGGGGGCTCTACGAGCAGTACTTC
cdr3_aa: CASSFRGLYEQYF
clone_size: -
j_call: TRBJ2-7
d_call: TRBD1
v_call: TRBV5-6

cdr3_nt: TGTGCCAGCAGCTTGGTCCGGGAAAGAAACTATGGCTACACCTTC
cdr3_aa: CASSLVRERNYGYTF
clone_size: -
j_call: TRBJ1-2
d_call: -
v_call: TRBV5-4